This T cell receptor beta chain originates from a study of T cells in Graves' hyperthyroidism and ophthalmopathy. TCR beta CDR3 regions were amplified from RNA. First-round RT-PCR of the TCR CDR3 relied on the HTBI primer set. MiXCR, applied by TCRdb to the multiplex PCR reads, yields one record per CDR3 protein. Of around 690,000 distinct CDR3 sequences in the sample, about 20% were seen once. V was shortened by 0 bases and J by 9 bases, with 12 bases between the two germline ends. The CDR3 is 13 residues long. Germline assignment: CDR1 GTSNPN and CDR2 SVGIG (reference sequence). Study-wide findings and caveats: Ophthalmopathy and stable hyperthyroidism were told apart by a 13 V-J model. Before onset, by a median of 6.5 months, the model predicted ophthalmopathy.

Ten or more counts support this clonotype. Its antigen is not identified. The sequence came from a man younger than 45 with Graves' ophthalmopathy. Sequencing was done on a sample of blood. V and J are TRBV30 and TRBJ1-5; no clear D. CDR3 DNA sequence: TGTGCCTGGAGTGTAGGACGAGCAGGGCCCCAGCATTTT. The encoded protein is CAWSVGRAGPQHF.